A single sample gave rise to the 9 T cell receptor beta chains below, sequenced in a study of cytomegalovirus exposure and HLA in healthy donors. PCR employed 60 Vbeta and 13 Jbeta primers. Generated by immunoSEQ multiplex PCR, the TCRdb table keeps only in-frame clones and is missing some. The table has approximately 100,000 clones, about 77% seen once; the top ten hold 4.5% to 6%. Sequencing was done on a sample of PBMCs. The receptors derive from a woman between 40 and 55 years old in good health and CMV-seronegative.

V usage is TRBV6-4 and J usage is TRBJ2-2; 8 bases line up with TRBD1. The J segment lost 5 bases and the V segment lost 5 bases, leaving 4 bases of the junction unmatched. The CDR3 is made up of 14 amino acids. The germline CDR1 and CDR2 sequences are MRHNA and SNTAGT. The CDR3 DNA follows: TGTGCCAGCAGTTTACAGGGGGGAACCGGGGAGCTGTTTTTT. Protein product: CASSLQGGTGELFF.

This clone was found a few times. V is TRBV5-8 and J is TRBJ2-7; 9 bases line up with TRBD1. Unmatched junction bases numbered 7, after V lost 0 bases and J lost 3 bases. Germline V gene lookup returns CDR1 SGHTS and CDR2 YDEGEE. The CDR3 covers 16 residues. The CDR3 here is CASSLAGRQGDYEQYF. In DNA, the CDR3 is TGTGCCAGCAGCTTGGCTGGTCGACAGGGGGACTACGAGCAGTACTTC.

This chain links TRBV2 with TRBJ1-6, with 9 positions matching TRBD1. This CDR3 comprises 14 residues. The V segment lost 6 bases and the J segment 9 bases; nucleotides outside the gene matches: 6. Germline values: CDR1 SNHLY, CDR2 FYNNEI. The CDR3 region has the DNA TGTGCCAGCAGGGACAGGGGTCTCGGTTCACCCCTCCACTTT. Its translation is CASRDRGLGSPLHF.

This clone was seen more than once but under ten times. The CDR3 sequence: CASSSVGTGGSSSYNEQFF. CDR3 nucleotide sequence: TGCGCCAGCAGCTCTGTTGGGACAGGGGGATCCAGCTCCTACAATGAGCAGTTCTTC. The J gene is TRBJ2-1, the V gene TRBV5-1, with TRBD1 identical over 11 bases. The CDR3 sequence is 19 residues long. The junction had 11 bases not matched to a gene; V was cut back by 3 bases and J by 0 bases. Germline CDR1 is SGHRS and CDR2 is YFSETQ.

The chain employs TRBV5-1 and TRBJ1-2; 8 positions agree with TRBD1. J was trimmed by 0 bases and V by 1 base; bases with no gene match: 2. Germline V lookup: CDR1 SGHRS, CDR2 YFSETQ. The CDR3 runs 15 residues. CDR3 coding DNA: TGCGCCAGCAGCTTGCAGGGGGCGCCTAACTATGGCTACACCTTC. Translated: CASSLQGAPNYGYTF.

The chain recombines TRBV4-1 with TRBJ1-1; D is possibly TRBD1 (6 bases). V was pared by 2 bases and J by 1 base, with 11 bases between. This CDR3 is built from 15 residues. Germline V lookup: CDR1 MGHRA, CDR2 YSYEKL. Here the CDR3 DNA reads TGCGCCAGCAGCCAAAGGGGGGGAACGAACACTGAAGCTTTCTTT. It translates to CASSQRGGTNTEAFF.

This chain connects TRBV7-2 to TRBJ1-2; 8 bases match TRBD1. CDR1 is SGHTA and CDR2 is FQGNSA in the germline V gene. V shed 5 bases, J shed 4 bases, and the junction held 9 bases outside the gene matches. The CDR3 is 15 amino acids. The CDR3 protein is CASSGNGQGIYGYTF. The CDR3 DNA reads TGTGCCAGCAGCGGTAATGGACAGGGAATCTATGGCTACACCTTC.

This clone is a singleton in its sample. The chain uses TRBV7-2 and TRBJ1-5; D unresolved. This CDR3 has 15 residues. V shed 1 base and J shed 4 bases, with 11 bases lying between them. Germline V gives CDR1 SGHTA, CDR2 FQGNSA. This chain's CDR3 is CASSLGGTANQPQHF. CDR3 DNA sequence: TGTGCCAGCAGCTTAGGAGGCACCGCAAATCAGCCCCAGCATTTT. The full variable domain, in which reference TRBV7-2 and TRBJ1-5 provide the parts outside the CDR3, is GAGVSQSPSNKVTEKGKDVELRCDPISGHTALYWYRQSLGQGLEFLIYFQGNSAPDKSGLPSDRFSAERTGGSVSTLTIQRTQQEDSAVYLCASSLGGTANQPQHFGDGTRLSIL.

The gene calls are TRBV5-1 and TRBJ1-2, with 9 bases lining up with TRBD1. The trim removed 4 bases at V and 5 bases at J, leaving 12 bases unmatched. CDR1 and CDR2 (germline): SGHRS, YFSETQ. The CDR3 length is 16 residues. For the CDR3, the DNA is TGCGCCAGCAGCCCTGGACAGGGGCTAGGGGAGTATGGCTACACCTTC. Its protein is CASSPGQGLGEYGYTF. The variable domain in full, with the rest retrieved from reference TRBV5-1 and TRBJ1-2, is KAGVTQTPRYLIKTRGQQVTLSCSPISGHRSVSWYQQTPGQGLQFLFEYFSETQRNKGNFPGRFSGRQFSNSRSEMNVSTLELGDSALYLCASSPGQGLGEYGYTFGSGTRLTVV.